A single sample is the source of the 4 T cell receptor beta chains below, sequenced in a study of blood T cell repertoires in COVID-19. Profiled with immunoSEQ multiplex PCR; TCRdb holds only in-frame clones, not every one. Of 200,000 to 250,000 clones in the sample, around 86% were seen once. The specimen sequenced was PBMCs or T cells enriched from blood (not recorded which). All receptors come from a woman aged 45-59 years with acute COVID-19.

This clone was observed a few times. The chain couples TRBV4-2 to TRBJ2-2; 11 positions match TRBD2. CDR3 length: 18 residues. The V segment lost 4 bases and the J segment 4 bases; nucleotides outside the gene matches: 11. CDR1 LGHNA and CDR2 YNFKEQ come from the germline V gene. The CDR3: CASSPWGSGRALTGELFF. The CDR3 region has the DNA TGTGCCAGCAGCCCCTGGGGTAGCGGGAGGGCACTCACCGGGGAGCTGTTTTTT.

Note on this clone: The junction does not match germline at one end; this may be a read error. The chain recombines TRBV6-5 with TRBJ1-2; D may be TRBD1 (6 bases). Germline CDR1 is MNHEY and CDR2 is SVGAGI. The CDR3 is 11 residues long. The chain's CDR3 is CASRTRRSGAF. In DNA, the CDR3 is TGTGCCAGCAGGACCCGAAGGTCAGGGGCCTTC.

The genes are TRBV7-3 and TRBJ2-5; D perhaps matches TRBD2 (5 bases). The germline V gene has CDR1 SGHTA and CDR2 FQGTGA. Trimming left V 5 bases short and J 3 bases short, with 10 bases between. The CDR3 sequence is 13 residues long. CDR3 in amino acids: CASSLDYKETQYF. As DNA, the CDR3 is TGTGCCAGCAGCCTCGACTATAAAGAGACCCAGTACTTC.

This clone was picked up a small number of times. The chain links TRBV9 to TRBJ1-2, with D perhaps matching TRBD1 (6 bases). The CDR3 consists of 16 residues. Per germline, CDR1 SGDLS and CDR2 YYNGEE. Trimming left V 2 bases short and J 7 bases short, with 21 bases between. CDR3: CASSVLAGTKSLGYTF. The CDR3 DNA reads TGTGCCAGCAGCGTGTTAGCCGGGACAAAGAGCCTTGGCTACACCTTC. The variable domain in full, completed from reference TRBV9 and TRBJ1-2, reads DSGVTQTPKHLITATGQRVTLRCSPRSGDLSVYWYQQSLDQGLQFLIQYYNGEERAKGNILERFSAQQFPDLHSELNLSSLELGDSALYFCASSVLAGTKSLGYTFGSGTRLTVV.